A selection of T cell receptor beta chains follows, all from one sample in a study of T cells in localized non-small cell lung cancer. Assay: immunoSEQ multiplex PCR; the TCRdb copy retains only in-frame clones and omits some. The sample records 35,000 or so clones, 87% being singletons. Sequenced material: peripheral blood, taken before any cancer treatment. The source of these receptors is a woman between 35 and 75 years old with stage I lung adenocarcinoma. Both conserved end residues are part of each CDR3. Each record gives: V gene, D gene, J gene, clone size, CDR3 protein, CDR3 DNA. A D gene is named only where the DNA matches it firmly. Clone size is given for some rows only: seen once, a few or many times, or a class if the clone is expanded.

TRBV2	.	TRBJ1-5	once	CAIRDGSNQPQHF	TGTGCCATCAGGGACGGTAGCAATCAGCCCCAGCATTTT
TRBV10-3	.	TRBJ1-1	.	CAISGVRNTEAFF	TGTGCCATCAGTGGGGTTAGGAACACTGAAGCTTTCTTT
TRBV27	.	TRBJ1-4	.	CASSLQGYDEKLFF	TGTGCCAGCAGTTTACAGGGGTATGATGAAAAACTGTTTTTT
TRBV7-3	.	TRBJ2-7	.	CASSLDPGYEQYF	TGTGCCAGCAGCCTGGATCCGGGCTACGAGCAGTACTTC
TRBV6-5	TRBD1	TRBJ1-1	.	CASSYDRGLTEAFF	TGTGCCAGCAGTTACGATAGGGGGCTTACTGAAGCTTTCTTT
TRBV18	.	TRBJ1-4	.	CASSTRQSTNEKLFF	TGTGCCAGCTCAACTAGACAGTCAACTAATGAAAAACTGTTTTTT
TRBV5-1	TRBD1	TRBJ2-3	.	CASSLRGHGGTDTQYF	TGCGCCAGCAGCCTTAGGGGGCATGGGGGCACAGATACGCAGTATTTT
TRBV2	.	TRBJ1-6	.	CASSSTHGSYNSPLHF	TGTGCCAGCAGCTCGACACACGGCTCCTATAATTCACCCCTCCACTTT
TRBV27	.	TRBJ2-2	.	CASSFHGELFF	TGTGCCAGCAGTTTCCACGGGGAGCTGTTTTTT
TRBV15	TRBD1	TRBJ1-4	.	CATSRDGTGAGKLFF	TGTGCCACCAGCAGAGATGGAACAGGGGCTGGAAAACTGTTTTTT
TRBV6-5	.	TRBJ2-1	.	CASSYRWGDNEQFF	TGTGCCAGCAGTTACCGGTGGGGGGACAATGAGCAGTTCTTC
TRBV7-9	.	TRBJ2-3	.	CASSPRGGRGTDTQYF	TGTGCCAGCAGCCCCAGAGGGGGGAGAGGCACAGATACGCAGTATTTT
TRBV18	.	TRBJ1-1	.	CASSPQKNTEAFF	TGTGCCAGCTCACCACAGAAAAACACTGAAGCTTTCTTT
TRBV7-9	.	TRBJ2-4	.	CASSSTVLNIQYF	TGTGCCAGCAGCTCGACAGTGTTAAACATTCAGTACTTC
TRBV6-4	TRBD1	TRBJ1-1	once	CASSNRGTEAFF	TGTGCCAGCAGTAACAGGGGCACTGAAGCTTTCTTT
TRBV7-9	TRBD2	TRBJ2-1	.	CASSLMGLAGNEQFF	TGTGCCAGCAGCTTGATGGGACTAGCGGGGAATGAGCAGTTCTTC